Listed below are T cell receptor beta chains from one sample, sequenced in a study of T-cell memory formation after mild COVID-19. TCRdb re-called the 5' RACE reads through MiXCR, storing one row per CDR3 protein. The table records approximately 150,000 distinct CDR3 sequences, 6% to 7% of them present only once. Sequencing input: PBMCs or a T cell subset sorted from them (not recorded which). These receptor sequences come from an adult woman who had mild COVID-19 (a few samples of this study predate the infection). Cell type and time point are not known. The CDR3 runs from the conserved cysteine through the conserved F or W. A D gene is named only where the DNA matches it firmly. The size field is filled for only some rows; it gives once, few, many or a size class.

V	D	size	J	CDR3	DNA
TRBV5-1	TRBD2	few	TRBJ2-5	CASSRGLAGETQYF	TGCGCCAGCTCCAGGGGACTAGCGGGCGAGACCCAGTACTTC
TRBV10-2	NA	many	TRBJ2-7	CASVAAISYEQYF	TGCGCCAGCGTAGCGGCGATATCCTACGAGCAGTACTTC
TRBV7-2	NA	many	TRBJ2-7	CASSLASDLRYEQYF	TGTGCCAGCAGCTTAGCGTCGGACCTCCGCTACGAGCAGTACTTC
TRBV5-1	TRBD1	NA	TRBJ1-4	CASSLGDSLFEKLFF	TGCGCCAGCAGCCTAGGGGACAGTCTTTTTGAAAAACTGTTTTTT
TRBV11-2	NA	many	TRBJ1-6	CASSLEVPPSISLHF	TGTGCCAGCAGCTTAGAGGTCCCCCCGAGTATATCCCTCCACTTT
TRBV20-1	NA	many	TRBJ2-3	CSASLRGRGSTDTQYF	TGCAGTGCTAGTCTACGGGGGCGCGGGAGCACAGATACGCAGTATTTT
TRBV4-1	TRBD1	many	TRBJ1-2	CASGLDRGRNYGYTF	TGCGCCAGCGGCTTGGACAGGGGTCGAAACTATGGCTACACCTTC
TRBV19	NA	many	TRBJ2-7	CASSVSGTGPYEQYF	TGTGCCAGTAGTGTGAGCGGAACTGGGCCCTATGAGCAGTACTTC
TRBV20-1	NA	few	TRBJ1-5	CSARQGYRENQPQHF	TGCAGTGCTAGGCAAGGCTATCGGGAGAATCAGCCCCAGCATTTT
TRBV20-1	NA	few	TRBJ1-1	CSARTDGTNEAFF	TGCAGTGCTAGGACCGACGGGACCAACGAGGCTTTCTTT
TRBV20-1	NA	many	TRBJ2-3	CSADVPPADTQYF	TGCAGTGCGGATGTCCCCCCGGCAGATACGCAGTATTTT
TRBV18	NA	NA	TRBJ2-7	CASSPRGPGSSYEQYF	TGTGCCAGCTCACCACGCGGGCCGGGTTCGAGCTACGAGCAGTACTTC
TRBV15	TRBD2	NA	TRBJ2-1	CATSRDRRGGWQFF	TGTGCCACCAGCAGAGATCGAAGGGGAGGGTGGCAGTTCTTC
TRBV28	TRBD2	NA	TRBJ2-7	CASSPRQGLAFTYEQYF	TGTGCCAGCAGTCCTCGGCAGGGACTAGCGTTCACCTACGAGCAGTACTTC
TRBV6-2/TRBV6-3	NA	many	TRBJ2-7	CASSTAGSNEQYF	TGTGCCAGCAGTACCGCAGGGAGCAACGAGCAGTACTTC
TRBV6-6	NA	many	TRBJ1-2	CASAAGGMAYGYTF	TGTGCCAGCGCGGCCGGGGGGATGGCCTATGGCTACACCTTC
TRBV4-2	NA	many	TRBJ2-1	CASSQENAGQYNEQFF	TGTGCCAGCAGCCAAGAGAATGCGGGACAATACAATGAGCAGTTCTTC
TRBV12-3/TRBV12-4	NA	NA	TRBJ2-2	CASSFRGANTGELFF	TGTGCCAGCAGTTTTCGAGGGGCGAACACCGGGGAGCTGTTTTTT
TRBV7-2	NA	NA	TRBJ2-1	CASSLSTLVRSEQFF	TGTGCCAGCAGCTTATCGACCCTTGTAAGGTCTGAGCAGTTCTTC